The entry that follows covers one TCR beta chain sequence. The antigen is not known. Researchers ran the assay at a deep level. Sequencing was performed with immunoSEQ multiplex PCR; in TCRdb, only in-frame clones are kept and a portion is missing. The sample comprises 640,000 or so clones, 72% of which are singletons, and about 2% rests with the top ten. This specimen belongs to a study of shared clonotypes between healthy human individuals. Study-level results: On the whole, naive subsets had larger estimated richness than memory subsets had. Across a handful of donors, naive CD4 shared 5% to 6%, naive CD8 around 4%, memory CD4 roughly 2.1%, memory CD8 0.35% to 0.5%. Despite large depth, rarefaction showed incomplete sorted-subset sequencing.

CDR1 and CDR2 from the germline V gene are SGHRS and YFSETQ. The CDR3 runs to 14 residues. V gave up 4 bases and J gave up 7 bases; unmatched junction bases: 8. The chain links TRBV5-1 to TRBJ2-5, with 9 positions matching TRBD1. Sequenced material: memory CD4+ T cells sorted from blood. The subset was: CD45RA-negative fraction. This clonotype was obtained from a woman aged 30 to 39 in good health. CDR3 in amino acids: CASSHGTGTVTQYF. In DNA form, the CDR3 reads TGCGCCAGCAGCCACGGGACAGGGACCGTGACCCAGTACTTC.